Sequencing of this T cell receptor (beta chain) was carried out in a study of T cells expressing NK-cell markers. From its re-call of the 5' RACE reads, TCRdb lists each CDR3 protein once, without DNA. In total, the table holds some 600,000 distinct CDR3 sequences. The CDR3 loop spans 14 amino acids. Germline CDR1 SGHDT, CDR2 YYEEEE. The sequence was collected from a man younger than 35 in good health. The V gene is TRBV5-6, the J gene TRBJ2-7; the TCRdb D gene call, TRBD2, has no DNA to confirm it. Sequenced: blood T cells: a sorted CD56 or NKG2C T cell subset, CD4+ or CD8+ T cells, or bulk PBMC T cells (not recorded which). CDR3 residues: CASSFGTSSNEQYF.